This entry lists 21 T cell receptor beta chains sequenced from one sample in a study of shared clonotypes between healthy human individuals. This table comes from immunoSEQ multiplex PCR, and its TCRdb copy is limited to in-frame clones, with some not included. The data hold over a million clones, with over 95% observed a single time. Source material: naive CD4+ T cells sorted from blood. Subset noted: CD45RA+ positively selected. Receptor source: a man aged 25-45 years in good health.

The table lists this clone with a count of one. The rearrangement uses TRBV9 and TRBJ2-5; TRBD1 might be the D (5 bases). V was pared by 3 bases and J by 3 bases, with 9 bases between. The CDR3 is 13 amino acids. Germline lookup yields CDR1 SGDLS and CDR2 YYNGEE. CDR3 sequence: CASSDLGEETQYF. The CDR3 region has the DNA TGTGCCAGCAGCGACCTAGGGGAAGAGACCCAGTACTTC.

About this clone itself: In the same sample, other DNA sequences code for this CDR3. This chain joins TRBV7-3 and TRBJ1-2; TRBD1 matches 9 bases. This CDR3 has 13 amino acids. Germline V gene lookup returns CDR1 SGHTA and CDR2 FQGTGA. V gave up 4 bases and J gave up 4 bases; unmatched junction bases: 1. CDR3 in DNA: TGTGCCAGCAGCTCGGGACAGGGCTATGGCTACACCTTC. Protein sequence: CASSSGQGYGYTF.

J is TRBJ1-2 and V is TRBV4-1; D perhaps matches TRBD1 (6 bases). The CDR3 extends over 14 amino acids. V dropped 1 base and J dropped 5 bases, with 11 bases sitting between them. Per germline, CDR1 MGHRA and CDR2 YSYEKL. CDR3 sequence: CASSQAGQRYGYTF. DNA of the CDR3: TGCGCCAGCAGCCAAGCGGGACAACGTTATGGCTACACCTTC.

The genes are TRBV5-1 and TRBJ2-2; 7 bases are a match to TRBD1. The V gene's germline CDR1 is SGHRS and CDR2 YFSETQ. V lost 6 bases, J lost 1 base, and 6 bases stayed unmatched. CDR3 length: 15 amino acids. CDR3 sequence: CASNRDSRNTGELFF. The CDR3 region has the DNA TGCGCCAGCAACCGGGACAGCCGGAACACCGGGGAGCTGTTTTTT.

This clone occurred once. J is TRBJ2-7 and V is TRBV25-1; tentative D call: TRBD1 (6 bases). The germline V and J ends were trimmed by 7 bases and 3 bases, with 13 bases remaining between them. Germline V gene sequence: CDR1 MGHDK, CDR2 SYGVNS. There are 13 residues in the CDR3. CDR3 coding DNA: TGTGCCAGCACCTCCATCAGGGGCTACGAGCAGTACTTC. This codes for CASTSIRGYEQYF.

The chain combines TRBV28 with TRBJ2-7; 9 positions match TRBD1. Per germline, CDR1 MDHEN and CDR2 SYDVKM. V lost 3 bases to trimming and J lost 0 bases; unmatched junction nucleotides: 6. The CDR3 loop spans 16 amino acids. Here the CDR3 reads CASSFHPDRGSYEQYF. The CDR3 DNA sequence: TGTGCCAGCAGTTTTCACCCGGACAGGGGCTCCTACGAGCAGTACTTC.

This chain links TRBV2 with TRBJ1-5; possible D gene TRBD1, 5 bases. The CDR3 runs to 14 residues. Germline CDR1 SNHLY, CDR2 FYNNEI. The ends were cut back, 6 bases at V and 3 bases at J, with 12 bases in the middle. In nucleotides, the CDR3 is TGTGCCAGCAGGCAGGGACGGAACAATCAGCCCCAGCATTTT. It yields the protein CASRQGRNNQPQHF. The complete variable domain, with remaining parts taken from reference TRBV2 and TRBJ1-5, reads EPEVTQTPSHQVTQMGQEVILRCVPISNHLYFYWYRQILGQKVEFLVSFYNNEISEKSEIFDDQFSVERPDGSNFTLKIRSTKLEDSAMYFCASRQGRNNQPQHFGDGTRLSIL.

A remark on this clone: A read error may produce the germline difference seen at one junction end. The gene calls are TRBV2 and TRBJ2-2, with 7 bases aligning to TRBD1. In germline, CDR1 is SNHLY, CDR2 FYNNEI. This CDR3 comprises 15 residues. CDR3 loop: CASSAGTVAPGELCF. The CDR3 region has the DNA TGTGCCAGCAGCGCCGGGACAGTCGCCCCCGGGGAGCTGTGTTTT.

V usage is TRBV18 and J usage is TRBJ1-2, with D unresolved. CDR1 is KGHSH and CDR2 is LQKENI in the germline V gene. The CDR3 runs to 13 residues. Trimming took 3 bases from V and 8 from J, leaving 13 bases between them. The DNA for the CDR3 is TGTGCCAGCTCACCGGACCCAAGGCGGGGCTACACCTTC. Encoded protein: CASSPDPRRGYTF.

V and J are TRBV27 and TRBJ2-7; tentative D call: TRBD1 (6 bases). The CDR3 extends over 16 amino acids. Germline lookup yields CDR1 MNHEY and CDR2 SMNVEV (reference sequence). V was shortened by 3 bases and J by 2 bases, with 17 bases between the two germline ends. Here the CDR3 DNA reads TGTGCCAGCAGTTTTTCATCCTACGCAGGGGCCTACGAGCAGTACTTC. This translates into CASSFSSYAGAYEQYF.

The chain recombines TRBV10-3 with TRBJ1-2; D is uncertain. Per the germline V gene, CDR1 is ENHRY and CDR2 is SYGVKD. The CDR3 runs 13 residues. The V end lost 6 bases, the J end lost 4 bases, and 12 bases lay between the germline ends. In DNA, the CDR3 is TGTGCCATCAGCGACCCATGGAGCTATGGCTACACCTTC. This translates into CAISDPWSYGYTF.

In nucleotides, the CDR3 is TGTGCCAGCAGCCCACGGGGGGGGCTGGCTGGCTACACCTTC. As protein: CASSPRGGLAGYTF. The chain joins TRBV27 to TRBJ1-2, with D maybe TRBD1 (6 bases). Germline values: CDR1 MNHEY, CDR2 SMNVEV (reference sequence). The CDR3 is 14 amino acids. Between the trimmed V and J ends, which lost 6 bases and 7 bases, there was a span of 18 bases.

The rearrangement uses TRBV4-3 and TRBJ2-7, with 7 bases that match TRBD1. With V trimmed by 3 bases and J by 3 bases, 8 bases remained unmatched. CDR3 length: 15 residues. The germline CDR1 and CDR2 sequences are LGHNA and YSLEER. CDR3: CASSQYRDSLYEQYF. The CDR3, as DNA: TGCGCCAGCAGCCAGTATCGGGACAGTCTCTACGAGCAGTACTTC.

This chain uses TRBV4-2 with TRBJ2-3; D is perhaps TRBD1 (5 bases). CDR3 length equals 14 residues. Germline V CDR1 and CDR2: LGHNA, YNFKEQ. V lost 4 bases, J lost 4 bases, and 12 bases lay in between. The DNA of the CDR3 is TGTGCCAGCAGCCGAGCGACAGTCGCAGATACGCAGTATTTT. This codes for CASSRATVADTQYF.

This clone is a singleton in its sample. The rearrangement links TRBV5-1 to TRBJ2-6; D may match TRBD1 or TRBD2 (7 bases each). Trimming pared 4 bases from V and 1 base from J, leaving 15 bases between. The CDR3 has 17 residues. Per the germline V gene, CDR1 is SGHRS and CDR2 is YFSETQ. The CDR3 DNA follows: TGCGCCAGCAGCCCCAGGGGGGGAACGTCTGGGGCCAACGTCCTGACTTTC. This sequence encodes CASSPRGGTSGANVLTF. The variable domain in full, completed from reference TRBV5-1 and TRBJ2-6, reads KAGVTQTPRYLIKTRGQQVTLSCSPISGHRSVSWYQQTPGQGLQFLFEYFSETQRNKGNFPGRFSGRQFSNSRSEMNVSTLELGDSALYLCASSPRGGTSGANVLTFGAGSRLTVL.

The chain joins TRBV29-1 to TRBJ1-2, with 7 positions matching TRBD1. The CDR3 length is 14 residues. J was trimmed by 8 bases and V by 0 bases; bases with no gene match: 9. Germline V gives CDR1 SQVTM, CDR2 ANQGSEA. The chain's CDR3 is CSVEDPGQVGGYTF. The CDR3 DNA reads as TGCAGCGTTGAAGACCCTGGACAGGTGGGCGGCTACACCTTC. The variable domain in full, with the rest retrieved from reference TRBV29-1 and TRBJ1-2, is SAVISQKPSRDICQRGTSLTIQCQVDSQVTMMFWYRQQPGQSLTLIATANQGSEATYESGFVIDKFPISRPNLTFSTLTVSNMSPEDSSIYLCSVEDPGQVGGYTFGSGTRLTVV.

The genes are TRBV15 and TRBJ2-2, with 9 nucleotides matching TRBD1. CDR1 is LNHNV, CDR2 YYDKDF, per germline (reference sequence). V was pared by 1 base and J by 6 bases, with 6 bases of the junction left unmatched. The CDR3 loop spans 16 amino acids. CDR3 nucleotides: TGTGCCACCAGCAGAGTGCGGGACAGGGTAGCCGGGGAGCTGTTTTTT. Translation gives CATSRVRDRVAGELFF.

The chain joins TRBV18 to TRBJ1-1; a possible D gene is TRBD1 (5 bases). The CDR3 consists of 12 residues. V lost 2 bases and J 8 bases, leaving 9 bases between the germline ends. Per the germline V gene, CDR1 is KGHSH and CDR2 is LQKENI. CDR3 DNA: TGTGCCAGCTCACCAACGACAGTCGAAGCTTTCTTT. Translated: CASSPTTVEAFF.

In nucleotides, the CDR3 is TGTGCCAGCGGACGGGTGAGCACAGATACGCAGTATTTT. Its protein product is CASGRVSTDTQYF. This rearrangement joins TRBV28 to TRBJ2-3, with D unclear. The germline gives CDR1 MDHEN, CDR2 SYDVKM. The ends were cut back, 8 bases at V and 0 bases at J, with 9 bases in the middle. The CDR3 is made up of 13 amino acids.

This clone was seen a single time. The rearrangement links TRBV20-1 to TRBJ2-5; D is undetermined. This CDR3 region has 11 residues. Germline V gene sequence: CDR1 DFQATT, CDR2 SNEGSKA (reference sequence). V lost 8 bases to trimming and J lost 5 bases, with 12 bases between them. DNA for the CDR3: TGCAGTCAAAACGCGAGGGAGACCCAGTACTTC. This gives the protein CSQNARETQYF.

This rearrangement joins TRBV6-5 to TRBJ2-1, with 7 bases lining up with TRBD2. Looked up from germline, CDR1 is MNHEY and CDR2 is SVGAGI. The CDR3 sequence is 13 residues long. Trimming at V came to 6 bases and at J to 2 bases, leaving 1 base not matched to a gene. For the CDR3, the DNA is TGTGCCAGCAGAGGGACTACCTACAATGAGCAGTTCTTC. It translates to CASRGTTYNEQFF.